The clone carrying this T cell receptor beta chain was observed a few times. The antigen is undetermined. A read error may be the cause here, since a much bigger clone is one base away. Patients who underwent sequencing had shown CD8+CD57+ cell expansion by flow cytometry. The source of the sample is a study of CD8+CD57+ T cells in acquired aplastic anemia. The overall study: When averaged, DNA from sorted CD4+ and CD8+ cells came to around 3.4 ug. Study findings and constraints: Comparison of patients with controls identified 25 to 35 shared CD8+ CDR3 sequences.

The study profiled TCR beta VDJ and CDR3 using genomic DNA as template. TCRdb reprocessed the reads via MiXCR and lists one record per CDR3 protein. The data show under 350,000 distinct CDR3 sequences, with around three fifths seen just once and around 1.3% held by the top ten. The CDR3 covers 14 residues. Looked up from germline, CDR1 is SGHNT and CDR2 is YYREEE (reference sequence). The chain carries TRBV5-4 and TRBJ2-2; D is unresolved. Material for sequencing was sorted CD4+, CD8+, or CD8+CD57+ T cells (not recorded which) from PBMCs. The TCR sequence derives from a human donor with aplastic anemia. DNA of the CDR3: TGTGCCAGCAGCTCACACACGAACACCGAGGAGCTGTTTTTT. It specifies CASSSHTNTEELFF.